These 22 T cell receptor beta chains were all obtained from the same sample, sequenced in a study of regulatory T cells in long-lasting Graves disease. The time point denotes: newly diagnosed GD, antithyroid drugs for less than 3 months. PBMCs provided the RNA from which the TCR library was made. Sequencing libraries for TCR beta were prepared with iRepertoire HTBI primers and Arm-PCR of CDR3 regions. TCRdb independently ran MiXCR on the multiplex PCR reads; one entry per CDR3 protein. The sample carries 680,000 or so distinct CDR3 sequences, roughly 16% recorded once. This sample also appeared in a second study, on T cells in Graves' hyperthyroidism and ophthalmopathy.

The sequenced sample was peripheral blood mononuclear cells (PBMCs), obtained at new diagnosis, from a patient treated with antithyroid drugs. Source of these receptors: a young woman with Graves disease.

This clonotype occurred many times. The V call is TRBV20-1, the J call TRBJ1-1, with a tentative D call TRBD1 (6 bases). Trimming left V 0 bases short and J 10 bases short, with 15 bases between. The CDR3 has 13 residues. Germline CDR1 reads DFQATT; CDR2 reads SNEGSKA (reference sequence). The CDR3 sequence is CSARDGKGGGAFF. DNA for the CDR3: TGCAGTGCTAGAGATGGTAAAGGGGGGGGAGCTTTCTTT.

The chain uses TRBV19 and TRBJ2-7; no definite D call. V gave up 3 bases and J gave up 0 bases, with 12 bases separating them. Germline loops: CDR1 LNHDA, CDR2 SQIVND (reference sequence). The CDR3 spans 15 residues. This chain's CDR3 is CASSIVIANSYEQYF. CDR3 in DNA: TGTGCCAGTAGTATTGTAATTGCGAACTCCTACGAGCAGTACTTC.

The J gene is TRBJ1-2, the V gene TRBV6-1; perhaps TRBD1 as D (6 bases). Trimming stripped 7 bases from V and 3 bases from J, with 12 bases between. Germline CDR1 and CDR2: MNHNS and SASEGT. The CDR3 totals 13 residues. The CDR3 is CASKATGYYGYTF. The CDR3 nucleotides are TGTGCCAGCAAGGCGACAGGCTACTATGGCTACACCTTC.

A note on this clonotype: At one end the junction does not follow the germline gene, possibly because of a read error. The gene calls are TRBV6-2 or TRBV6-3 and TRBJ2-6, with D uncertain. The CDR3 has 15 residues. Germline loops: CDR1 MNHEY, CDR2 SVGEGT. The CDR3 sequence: CASSYYNSGANVLTF. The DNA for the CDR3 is TGTGCCAGCAGCTACTATAACTCTGGGGCCAACGTCCTGACTTTC.

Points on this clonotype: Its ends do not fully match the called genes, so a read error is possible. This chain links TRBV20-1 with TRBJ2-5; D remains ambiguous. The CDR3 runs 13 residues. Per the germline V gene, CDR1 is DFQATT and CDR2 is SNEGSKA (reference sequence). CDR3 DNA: TGCAGTGCCCCGATGTGGCGGTTAGAGCCCCAGTACTTC. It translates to CSAPMWRLEPQYF.

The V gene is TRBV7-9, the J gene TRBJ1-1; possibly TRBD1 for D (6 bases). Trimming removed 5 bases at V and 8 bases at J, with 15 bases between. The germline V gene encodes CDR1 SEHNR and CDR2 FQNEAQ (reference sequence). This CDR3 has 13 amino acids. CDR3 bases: TGTGCCAGCAGCCTGAGGGGGGGCTACGAAGCTTTCTTT. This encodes CASSLRGGYEAFF.

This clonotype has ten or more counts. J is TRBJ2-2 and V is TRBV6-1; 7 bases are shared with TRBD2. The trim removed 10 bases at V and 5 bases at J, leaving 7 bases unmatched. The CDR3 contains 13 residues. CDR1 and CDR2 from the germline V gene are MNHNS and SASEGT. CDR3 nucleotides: TGTGCCACCAGAGCGGGAACGACCGGGGAGCTGTTTTTT. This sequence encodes CATRAGTTGELFF.

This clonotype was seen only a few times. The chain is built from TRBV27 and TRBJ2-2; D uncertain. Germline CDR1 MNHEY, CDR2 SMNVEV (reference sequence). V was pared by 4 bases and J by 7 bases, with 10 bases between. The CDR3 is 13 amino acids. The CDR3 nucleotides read TGTGCCAGCAGTTCTCTGGTGCGCGGGGAGCTGTTTTTT. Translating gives CASSSLVRGELFF.

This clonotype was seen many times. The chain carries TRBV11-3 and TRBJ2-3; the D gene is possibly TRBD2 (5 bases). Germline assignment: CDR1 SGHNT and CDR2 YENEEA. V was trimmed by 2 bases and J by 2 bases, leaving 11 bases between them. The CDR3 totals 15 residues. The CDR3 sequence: CASSLLGVPTDTQYF. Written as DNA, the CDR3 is TGTGCCAGCAGCTTACTCGGGGTCCCCACAGATACGCAGTATTTT.

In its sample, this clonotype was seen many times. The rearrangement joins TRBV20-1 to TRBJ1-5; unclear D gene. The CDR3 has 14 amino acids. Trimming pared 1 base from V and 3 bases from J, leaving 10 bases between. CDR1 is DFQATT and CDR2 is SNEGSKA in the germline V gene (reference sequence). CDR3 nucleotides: TGCAGTGCTAGAGCAGGTTCCTACAATCAGCCCCAGCATTTT. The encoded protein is CSARAGSYNQPQHF.

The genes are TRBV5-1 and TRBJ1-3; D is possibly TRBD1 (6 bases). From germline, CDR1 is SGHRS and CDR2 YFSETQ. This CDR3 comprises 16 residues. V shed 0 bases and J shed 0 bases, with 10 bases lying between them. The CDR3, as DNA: TGCGCCAGCAGCTTGGAAGTAGGGGGCTCTGGAAACACCATATATTTT. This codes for CASSLEVGGSGNTIYF.

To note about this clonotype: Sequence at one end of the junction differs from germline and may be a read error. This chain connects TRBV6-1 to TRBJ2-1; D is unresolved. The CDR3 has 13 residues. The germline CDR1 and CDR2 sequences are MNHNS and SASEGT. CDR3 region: CASSESISGEQLF. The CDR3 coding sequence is TGTGCCAGCAGTGAATCAATATCGGGTGAGCAGCTCTTC.

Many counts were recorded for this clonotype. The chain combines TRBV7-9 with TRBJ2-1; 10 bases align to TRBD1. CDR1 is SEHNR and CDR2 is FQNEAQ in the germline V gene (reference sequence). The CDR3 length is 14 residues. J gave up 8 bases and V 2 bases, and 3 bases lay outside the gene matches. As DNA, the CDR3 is TGTGCCAGCAGCTTAAGACAGGGGGCCCATGAGCAGTTCTTC. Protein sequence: CASSLRQGAHEQFF.

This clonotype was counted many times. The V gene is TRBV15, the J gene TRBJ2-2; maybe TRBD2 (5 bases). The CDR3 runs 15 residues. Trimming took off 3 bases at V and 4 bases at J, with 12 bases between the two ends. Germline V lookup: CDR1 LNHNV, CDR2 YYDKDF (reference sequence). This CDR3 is CATSSRRRGTGELFF. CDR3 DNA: TGTGCCACCAGCAGTCGGAGACGGGGCACCGGGGAGCTGTTTTTT.

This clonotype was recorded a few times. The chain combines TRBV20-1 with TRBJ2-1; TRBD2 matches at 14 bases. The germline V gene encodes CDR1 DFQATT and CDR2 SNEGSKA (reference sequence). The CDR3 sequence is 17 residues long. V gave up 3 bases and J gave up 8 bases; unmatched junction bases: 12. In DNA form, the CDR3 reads TGCAGTGCTAGCCCCCTCCCGACTAGCGGGAGGGGTCATGAGCAGTTCTTC. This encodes CSASPLPTSGRGHEQFF.

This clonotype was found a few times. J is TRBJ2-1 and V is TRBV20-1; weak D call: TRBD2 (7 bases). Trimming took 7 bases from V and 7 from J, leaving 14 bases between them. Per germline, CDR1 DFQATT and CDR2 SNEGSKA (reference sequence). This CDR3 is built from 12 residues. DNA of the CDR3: TGCAGTGTCGGGGGGCCGGTTAATGAGCAGTTCTTC. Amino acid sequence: CSVGGPVNEQFF.

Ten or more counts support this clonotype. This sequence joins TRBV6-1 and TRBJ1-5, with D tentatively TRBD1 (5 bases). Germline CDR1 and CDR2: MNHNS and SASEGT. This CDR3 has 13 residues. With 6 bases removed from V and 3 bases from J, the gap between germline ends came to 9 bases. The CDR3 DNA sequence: TGTGCCAGCAGCGACAGCCCCAATCAGCCCCAGCATTTT. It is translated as CASSDSPNQPQHF.

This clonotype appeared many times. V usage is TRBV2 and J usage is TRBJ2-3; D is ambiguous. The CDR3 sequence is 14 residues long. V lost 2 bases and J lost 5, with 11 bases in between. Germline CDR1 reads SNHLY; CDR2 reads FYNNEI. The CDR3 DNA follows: TGTGCCAGCAGTGAATTGAAGGCGATAGATACGCAGTATTTT. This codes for CASSELKAIDTQYF.

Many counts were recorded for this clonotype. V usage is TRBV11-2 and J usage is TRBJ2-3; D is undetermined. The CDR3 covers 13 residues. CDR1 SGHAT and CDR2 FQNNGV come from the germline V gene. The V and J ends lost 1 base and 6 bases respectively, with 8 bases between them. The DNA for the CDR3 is TGTGCCAGCAGCTTAGCACCCCCGGATACGCAGTATTTT. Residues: CASSLAPPDTQYF.

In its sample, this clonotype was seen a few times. The CDR3 DNA reads TGTGCCAGCTCACCTAGACAGAGCACCGGGGAGCTGTTTTTT. Translation: CASSPRQSTGELFF. The rearrangement links TRBV18 to TRBJ2-2; maybe TRBD1 (5 bases). The CDR3 is made up of 14 amino acids. Germline CDR1 KGHSH, CDR2 LQKENI. The V and J ends lost 3 bases and 4 bases respectively, with 9 bases between them.

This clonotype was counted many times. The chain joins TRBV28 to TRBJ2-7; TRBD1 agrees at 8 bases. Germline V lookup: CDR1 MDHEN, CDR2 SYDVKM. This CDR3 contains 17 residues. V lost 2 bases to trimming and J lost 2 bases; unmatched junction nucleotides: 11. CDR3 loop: CASSLPQTGASAYEQYF. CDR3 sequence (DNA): TGTGCCAGCAGTTTACCCCAGACAGGGGCCTCCGCCTACGAGCAGTACTTC.

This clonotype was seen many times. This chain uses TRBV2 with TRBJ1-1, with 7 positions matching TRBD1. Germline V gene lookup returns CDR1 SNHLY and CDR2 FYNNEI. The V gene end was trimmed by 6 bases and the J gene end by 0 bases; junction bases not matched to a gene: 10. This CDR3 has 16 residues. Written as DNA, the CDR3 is TGTGCCAGCAGGGAATTCATGGGACAGATGAACACTGAAGCTTTCTTT. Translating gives CASREFMGQMNTEAFF.